This TCR beta chain was obtained from a study of blood T cells in healthy people across ages. Through a sample-barcoded 5' primer and a J-beta primer mix, a second PCR was run for roughly 7 to 11 cycles. TCRdb re-called the 5' RACE reads through MiXCR, storing one row per CDR3 protein. Here the sample spans more than 1.4 million distinct CDR3 sequences, around two fifths being singletons. The clonotype comes from a woman between 18 and 29 years old in good health. The sample comprised blood.

The CDR3 DNA reads TGTGCCAGCAGCCAAGAAAGGTTGGCAGGGAGGAATGAAAAACTGTTTTTT. Its translation is CASSQERLAGRNEKLFF. V usage is TRBV3-1 and J usage is TRBJ1-4, with D possibly matching TRBD1 (5 bases). Germline CDR1 and CDR2: LGHDT and YNNKEL (reference sequence). Trimming shortened V by 0 bases and J by 5 bases, and 16 bases separated the two germline ends. The CDR3 loop spans 17 amino acids.